The entry below describes one T cell receptor beta chain. Trimming took 6 bases from V and 5 from J; bases not matched to a gene: 8. The CDR3 covers 14 residues. Germline V gene lookup returns CDR1 LNHDA and CDR2 SQIVND (reference sequence). Repertoires were generated with immunoSEQ multiplex PCR, while TCRdb's copy carries only in-frame clones and drops some. The table has around 60,000 clones, approximately 90% seen once; the top ten hold about 2.5%. This specimen belongs to a study of T cell changes during pregnancy in multiple sclerosis. The material was peripheral blood, obtained in the third trimester of pregnancy. V is TRBV19 and J is TRBJ2-7, with 9 bases that match TRBD1. The receptor comes from a female donor in good health, enrolled as a control in a pregnancy study. CDR3 in amino acids: CASSGTGLGDEQYF. CDR3 coding DNA: TGTGCCAGTAGCGGGACAGGGTTAGGGGACGAGCAGTACTTC. Full variable domain (remainder filled in from reference TRBV19 and TRBJ2-7): DGGITQSPKYLFRKEGQNVTLSCEQNLNHDAMYWYRQDPGQGLRLIYYSQIVNDFQKGDIAEGYSVSREKKESFPLTVTSAQKNPTAFYLCASSGTGLGDEQYFGPGTRLTVT.